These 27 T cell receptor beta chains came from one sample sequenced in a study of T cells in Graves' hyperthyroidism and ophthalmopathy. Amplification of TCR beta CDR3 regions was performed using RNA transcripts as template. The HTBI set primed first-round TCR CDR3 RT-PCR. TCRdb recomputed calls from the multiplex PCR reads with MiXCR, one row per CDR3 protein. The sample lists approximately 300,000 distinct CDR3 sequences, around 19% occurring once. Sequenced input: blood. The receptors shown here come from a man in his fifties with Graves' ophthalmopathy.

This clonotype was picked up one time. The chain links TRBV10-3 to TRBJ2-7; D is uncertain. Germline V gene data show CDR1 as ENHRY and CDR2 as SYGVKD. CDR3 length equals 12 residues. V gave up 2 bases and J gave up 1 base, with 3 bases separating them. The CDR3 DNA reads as TGTGCCATCAGTGAGACGTCCTACGAGCAGTACTTC. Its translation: CAISETSYEQYF.

The CDR3 coding sequence is TGTGCCAGCAGCGTACTAACGGGACAGGGTCACAATGAGCAGTTCTTC. Its translation: CASSVLTGQGHNEQFF. The gene calls are TRBV9 and TRBJ2-1, with 9 bases identical to TRBD1. Germline V gene sequence: CDR1 SGDLS, CDR2 YYNGEE. Germline trimming cut 1 base from V and 5 bases from J; bases unmatched to any gene: 7. This CDR3 spans 16 amino acids.

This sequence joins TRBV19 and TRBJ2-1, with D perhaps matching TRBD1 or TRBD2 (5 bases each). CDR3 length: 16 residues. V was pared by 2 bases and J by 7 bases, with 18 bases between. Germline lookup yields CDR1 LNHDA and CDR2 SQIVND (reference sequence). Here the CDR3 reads CASSIYEGIPRNEQFF. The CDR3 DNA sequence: TGTGCCAGTAGTATATACGAGGGGATCCCCAGGAATGAGCAGTTCTTC.

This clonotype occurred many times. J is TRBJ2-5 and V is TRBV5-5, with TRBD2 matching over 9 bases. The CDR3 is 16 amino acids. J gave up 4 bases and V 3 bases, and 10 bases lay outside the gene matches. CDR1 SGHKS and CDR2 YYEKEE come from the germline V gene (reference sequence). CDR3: CASSSTGTSRGETQYF. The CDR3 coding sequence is TGTGCCAGCAGCTCTACCGGGACTAGCAGAGGAGAGACCCAGTACTTC.

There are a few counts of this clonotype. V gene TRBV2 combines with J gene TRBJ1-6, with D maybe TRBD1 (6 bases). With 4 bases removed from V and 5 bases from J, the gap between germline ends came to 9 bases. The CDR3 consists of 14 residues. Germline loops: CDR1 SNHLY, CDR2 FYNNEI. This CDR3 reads CASSVWGHNSPLHF. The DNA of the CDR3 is TGTGCCAGCAGTGTTTGGGGGCATAATTCACCCCTCCACTTT.

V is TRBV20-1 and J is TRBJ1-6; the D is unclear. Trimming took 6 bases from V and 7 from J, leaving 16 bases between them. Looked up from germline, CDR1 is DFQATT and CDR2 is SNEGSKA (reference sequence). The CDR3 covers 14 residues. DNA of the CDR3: TGCAGTGCCGTAGAACTGGTTAAGAATTCACCCCTCCACTTT. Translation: CSAVELVKNSPLHF.

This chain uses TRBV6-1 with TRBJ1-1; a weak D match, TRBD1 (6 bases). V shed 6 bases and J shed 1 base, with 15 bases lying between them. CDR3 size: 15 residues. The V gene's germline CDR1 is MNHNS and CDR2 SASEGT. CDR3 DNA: TGTGCCAGCAGCCGAGGGGGGGGCGCGAACACTGAAGCTTTCTTT. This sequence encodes CASSRGGGANTEAFF.

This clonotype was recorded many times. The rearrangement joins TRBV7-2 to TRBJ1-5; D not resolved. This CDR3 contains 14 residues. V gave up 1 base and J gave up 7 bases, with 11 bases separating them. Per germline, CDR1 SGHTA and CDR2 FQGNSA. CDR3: CASSLERVRQPQHF. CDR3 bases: TGTGCCAGCAGCTTAGAGAGGGTCCGCCAGCCCCAGCATTTT.

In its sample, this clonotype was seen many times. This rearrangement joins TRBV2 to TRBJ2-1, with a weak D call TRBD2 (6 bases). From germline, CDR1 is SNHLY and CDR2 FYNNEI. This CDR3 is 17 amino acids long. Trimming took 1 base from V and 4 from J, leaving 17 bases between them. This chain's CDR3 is CASSEDVEGEVYNEQFF. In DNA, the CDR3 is TGTGCCAGCAGTGAAGACGTAGAAGGGGAGGTGTACAATGAGCAGTTCTTC.

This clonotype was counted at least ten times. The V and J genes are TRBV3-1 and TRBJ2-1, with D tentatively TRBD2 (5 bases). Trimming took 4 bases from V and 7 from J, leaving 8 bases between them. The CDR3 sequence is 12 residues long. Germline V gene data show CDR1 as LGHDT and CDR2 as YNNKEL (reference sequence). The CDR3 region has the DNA TGTGCCAGCAGCCTCGGACTTAATGAGCAGTTCTTC. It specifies CASSLGLNEQFF.

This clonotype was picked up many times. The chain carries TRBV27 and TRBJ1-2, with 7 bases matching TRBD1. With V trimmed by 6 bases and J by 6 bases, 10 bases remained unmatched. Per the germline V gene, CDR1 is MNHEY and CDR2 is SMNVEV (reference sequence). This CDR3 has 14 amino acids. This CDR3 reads CASRPNRGSHGYTF. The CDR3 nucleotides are TGTGCCAGCAGACCCAACAGGGGATCCCATGGCTACACCTTC.

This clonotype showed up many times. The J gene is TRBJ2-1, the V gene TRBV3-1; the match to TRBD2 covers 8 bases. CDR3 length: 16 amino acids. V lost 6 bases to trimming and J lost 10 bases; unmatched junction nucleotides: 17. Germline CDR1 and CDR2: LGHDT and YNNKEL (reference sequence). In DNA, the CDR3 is TGTGCCAGCAGACACCTCCTAGCGGGCTCCCTTGGGGAGCAGTTCTTC. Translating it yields CASRHLLAGSLGEQFF.

CDR3 sequence: CSATAPGAGPQHF. CDR3 DNA sequence: TGCAGTGCAACCGCCCCGGGGGCCGGGCCCCAGCATTTT. V usage is TRBV20-1 and J usage is TRBJ1-5, with a possible D match to TRBD1 (6 bases). Deletions cut 6 bases from V and 9 bases from J, with 18 bases between. The CDR3 loop spans 13 amino acids. Germline-derived CDR1 and CDR2 are DFQATT and SNEGSKA (reference sequence).

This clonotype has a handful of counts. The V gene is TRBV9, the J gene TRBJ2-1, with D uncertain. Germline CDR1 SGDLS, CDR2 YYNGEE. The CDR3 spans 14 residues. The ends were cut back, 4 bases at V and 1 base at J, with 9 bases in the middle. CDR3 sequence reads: CASSSDGSYNEQFF. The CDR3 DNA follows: TGTGCCAGCAGCTCGGACGGATCCTACAATGAGCAGTTCTTC.

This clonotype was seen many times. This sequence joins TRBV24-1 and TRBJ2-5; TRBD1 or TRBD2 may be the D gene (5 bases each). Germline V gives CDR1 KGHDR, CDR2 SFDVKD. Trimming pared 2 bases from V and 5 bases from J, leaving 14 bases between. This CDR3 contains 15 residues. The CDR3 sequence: CATSDSPGRDETQYF. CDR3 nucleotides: TGTGCCACCAGTGATTCCCCGGGAAGGGACGAGACCCAGTACTTC.

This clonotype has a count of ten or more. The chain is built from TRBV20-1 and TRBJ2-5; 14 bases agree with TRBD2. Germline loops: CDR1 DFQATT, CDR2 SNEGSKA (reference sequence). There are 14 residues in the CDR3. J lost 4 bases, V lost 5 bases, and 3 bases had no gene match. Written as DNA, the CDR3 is TGCAGTGCTGGGACTAGCGGGAGTAGAGAGACCCAGTACTTC. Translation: CSAGTSGSRETQYF.

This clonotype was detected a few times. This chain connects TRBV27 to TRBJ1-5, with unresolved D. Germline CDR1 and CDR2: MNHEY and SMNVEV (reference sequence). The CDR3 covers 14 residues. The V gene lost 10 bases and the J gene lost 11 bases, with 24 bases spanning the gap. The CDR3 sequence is CANSFGGNSESQHF. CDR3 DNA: TGTGCCAACTCCTTCGGTGGGAACAGTGAGTCCCAGCATTTT.

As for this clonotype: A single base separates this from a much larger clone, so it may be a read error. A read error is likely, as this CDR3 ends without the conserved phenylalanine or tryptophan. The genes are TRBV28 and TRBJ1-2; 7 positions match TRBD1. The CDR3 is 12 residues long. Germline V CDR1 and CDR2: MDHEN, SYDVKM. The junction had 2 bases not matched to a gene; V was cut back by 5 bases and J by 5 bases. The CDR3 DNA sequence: TGTGCCAGCAGTCCAGGGGGTTATGGCTACACCCTC. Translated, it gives CASSPGGYGYTL.

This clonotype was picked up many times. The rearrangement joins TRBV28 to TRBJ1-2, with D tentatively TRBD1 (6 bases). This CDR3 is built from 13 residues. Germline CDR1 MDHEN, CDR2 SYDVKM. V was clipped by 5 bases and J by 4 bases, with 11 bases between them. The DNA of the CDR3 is TGTGCCAGCAGTCACGACAGGAGCTATGGCTACACCTTC. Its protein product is CASSHDRSYGYTF.

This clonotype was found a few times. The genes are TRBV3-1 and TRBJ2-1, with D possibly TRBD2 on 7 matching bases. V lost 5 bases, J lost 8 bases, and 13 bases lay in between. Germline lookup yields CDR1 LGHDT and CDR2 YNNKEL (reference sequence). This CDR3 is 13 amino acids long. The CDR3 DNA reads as TGTGCCAGCAGCAGGGCGGGGGCGGATGAGCAGTTCTTC. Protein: CASSRAGADEQFF.

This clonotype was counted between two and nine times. The CDR3 DNA reads as TGTGCCAGCGGAGAACGTCGGTGGTCTGGAAACACCATATATTTT. This encodes CASGERRWSGNTIYF. The J gene is TRBJ1-3, the V gene TRBV6-1; no clear D gene. CDR1 MNHNS and CDR2 SASEGT come from the germline V gene. The CDR3 contains 15 residues. V was clipped by 8 bases and J by 1 base, with 15 bases between them.

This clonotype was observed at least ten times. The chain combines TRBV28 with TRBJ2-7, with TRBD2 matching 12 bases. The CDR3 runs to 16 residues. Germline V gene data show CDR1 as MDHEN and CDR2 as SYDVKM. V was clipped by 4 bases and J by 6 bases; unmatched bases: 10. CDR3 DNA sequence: TGTGCCAGCAGTTCCTCCCGACTAGCGGGAGAAGGCGAGCAGTACTTC. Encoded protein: CASSSSRLAGEGEQYF. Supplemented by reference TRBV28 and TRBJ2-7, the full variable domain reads DVKVTQSSRYLVKRTGEKVFLECVQDMDHENMFWYRQDPGLGLRLIYFSYDVKMKEKGDIPEGYSVSREKKERFSLILESASTNQTSMYLCASSSSRLAGEGEQYFGPGTRLTVT.

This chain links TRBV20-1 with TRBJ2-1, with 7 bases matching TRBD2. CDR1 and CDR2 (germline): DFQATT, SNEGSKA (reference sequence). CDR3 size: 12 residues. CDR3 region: CSVEDGGVSQFF. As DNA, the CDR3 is TGCAGCGTTGAAGATGGGGGGGTTTCGCAGTTCTTC.

The CDR3 DNA sequence: TGTGCCAGTAGGGGGCCGGCGAACTATGGCTACACCTTC. Protein: CASRGPANYGYTF. V gene TRBV19 combines with J gene TRBJ1-2; D possibly corresponds to TRBD1 (5 bases). Germline V lookup: CDR1 LNHDA, CDR2 SQIVND (reference sequence). V was pared by 6 bases and J by 2 bases, with 10 bases between. The CDR3 covers 13 residues.

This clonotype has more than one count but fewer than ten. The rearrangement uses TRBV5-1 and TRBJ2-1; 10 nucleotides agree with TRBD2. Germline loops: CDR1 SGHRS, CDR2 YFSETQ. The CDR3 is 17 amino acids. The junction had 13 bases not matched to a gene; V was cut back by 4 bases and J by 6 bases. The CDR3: CASSPQLGLAGVNEQFF. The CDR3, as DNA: TGCGCCAGCAGCCCCCAGCTAGGGCTAGCGGGAGTCAATGAGCAGTTCTTC.

For the CDR3, the DNA is TGTGCCAGCAGGACAGGGGTGGATCAGCCCCAGCATTTT. This translates into CASRTGVDQPQHF. The chain has TRBV6-2 or TRBV6-3 and TRBJ1-5; the match to TRBD1 covers 8 bases. This CDR3 region has 13 residues. V shed 6 bases and J 5 bases; nucleotides not matched to a gene: 3. The V gene's germline CDR1 is MNHEY and CDR2 SVGEGT.

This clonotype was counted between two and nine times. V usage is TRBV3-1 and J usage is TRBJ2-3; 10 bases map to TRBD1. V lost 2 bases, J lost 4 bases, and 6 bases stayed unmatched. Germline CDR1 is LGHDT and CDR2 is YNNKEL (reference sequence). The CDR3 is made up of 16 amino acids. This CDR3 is CASSQSGTGVADTQYF. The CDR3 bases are TGTGCCAGCAGCCAATCCGGGACAGGGGTCGCAGATACGCAGTATTTT.